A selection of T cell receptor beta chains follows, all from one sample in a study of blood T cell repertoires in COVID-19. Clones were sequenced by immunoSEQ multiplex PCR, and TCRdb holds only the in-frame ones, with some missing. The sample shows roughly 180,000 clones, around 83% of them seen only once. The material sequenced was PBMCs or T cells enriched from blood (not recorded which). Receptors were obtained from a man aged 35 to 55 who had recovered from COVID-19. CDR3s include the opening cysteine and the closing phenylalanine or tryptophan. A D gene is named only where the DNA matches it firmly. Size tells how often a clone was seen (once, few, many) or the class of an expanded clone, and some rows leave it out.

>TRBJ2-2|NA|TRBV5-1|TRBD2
TGCGCCAGCAGCTCGGAAGGGACTAGTGGCGGGGAGCTGTTTTTT
CASSSEGTSGGELFF
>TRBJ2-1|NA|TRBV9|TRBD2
TGTGCCAGCAGCGTGAGACTAGCGGACTCCTACAATGAGCAGTTCTTC
CASSVRLADSYNEQFF
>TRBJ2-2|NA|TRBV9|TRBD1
TGTGCCAGCAGCGCAGACAACAGGGGAACCGGGGAGCTGTTTTTT
CASSADNRGTGELFF
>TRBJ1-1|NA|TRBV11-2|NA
TGTGCCAGCAGCAGTCCGGGGGTCTCTGAAGCTTTCTTT
CASSSPGVSEAFF
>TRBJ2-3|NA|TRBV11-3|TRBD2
TGTGCCAGCAGCTTAGCGGGGGGGGACACAGATACGCAGTATTTT
CASSLAGGDTDTQYF
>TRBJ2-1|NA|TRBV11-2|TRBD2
TGTGCCAGCAGCTTAGATCCCCCCGGACTAGCGGGAGGCGTTGAGCAGTTCTTC
CASSLDPPGLAGGVEQFF
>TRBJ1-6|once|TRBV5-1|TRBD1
TGCGCCAGCAGCCCCAACGGACAGGGGATTGGTTCACCCCTCCACTTT
CASSPNGQGIGSPLHF
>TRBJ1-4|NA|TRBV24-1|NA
TGTGCCACCGGGGACGGGGAGGAGAATGAAAAACTGTTTTTT
CATGDGEENEKLFF
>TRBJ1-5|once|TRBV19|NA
TGTGCCAGTAGTGCCGGTAGCAATCAGCCCCAGCATTTT
CASSAGSNQPQHF
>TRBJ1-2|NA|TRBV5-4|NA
TGTGCCAGCAGCTTGGGGCAGTCCTATGGCTACACCTTC
CASSLGQSYGYTF
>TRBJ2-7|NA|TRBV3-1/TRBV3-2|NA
TGTGCCAGCAGCCTTCAGTCCTGGGGGGAGAGGTCCGAGCAGTACTTC
CASSLQSWGERSEQYF
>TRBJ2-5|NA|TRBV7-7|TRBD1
TGTGCTAGCAGCTTTGGGACAGGGGGACAGACCCAGTACTTC
CASSFGTGGQTQYF
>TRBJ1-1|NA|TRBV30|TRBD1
TGTGCCTGGAGTGGACAGGGTGGTGAAGCTTTCTTT
CAWSGQGGEAFF
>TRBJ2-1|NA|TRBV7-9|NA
TGTGCCAGCAGCTTAGGATTGCAGGGCTATGACAATGAGCAGTTCTTC
CASSLGLQGYDNEQFF
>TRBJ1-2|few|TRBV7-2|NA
TGTGCCAGCAGCTTAGCCGAGGACAGCCTTGTGGGCTACACCTTC
CASSLAEDSLVGYTF
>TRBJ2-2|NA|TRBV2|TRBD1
TGTGCCAGCAATTGGGACAGGGCGGGCGCCGGGGAGCTGTTTTTT
CASNWDRAGAGELFF
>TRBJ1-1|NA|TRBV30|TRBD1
TGTGCCTGGAAAGGGGGCGAAGGAGCTTTCTTT
CAWKGGEGAFF
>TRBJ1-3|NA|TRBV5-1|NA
TGCGCCAGCAGCTTGGAGCCCGCCGGGAAGTTGTCTGGAAACACCATATATTTT
CASSLEPAGKLSGNTIYF
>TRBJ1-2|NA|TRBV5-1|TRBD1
TGCGCCAGCAGCTATCGACAGGGTGCCGATGGCTACACCTTC
CASSYRQGADGYTF
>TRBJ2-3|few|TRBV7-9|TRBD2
TGTGCCAGCAGCGCGGGGACTAGCGCAGATACGCAGTATTTT
CASSAGTSADTQYF
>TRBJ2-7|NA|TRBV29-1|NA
TGCAGCGTTGAAGCCCCAGGCTACGAGCAGTACTTC
CSVEAPGYEQYF
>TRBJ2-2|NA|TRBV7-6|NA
TGTGCCAGCAGCTTAGAGGCGGGAAGCACCGGGGAGCTGTTTTTT
CASSLEAGSTGELFF
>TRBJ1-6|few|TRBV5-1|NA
TGCGCCAGCAGCTTGGAAGCAGGGCAGTATAGTTCACCCCTCCACTTT
CASSLEAGQYSSPLHF
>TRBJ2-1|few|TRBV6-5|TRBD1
TGTGCCAGCAACAGGGGATACAATGAGCAGTTCTTC
CASNRGYNEQFF
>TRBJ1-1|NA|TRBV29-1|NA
TGCAGCGCCGACAGCATGAACACTGAAGCTTTCTTT
CSADSMNTEAFF
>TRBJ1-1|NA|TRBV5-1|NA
TGCGCCAGCAATCTGGGGAGCGGCGGAGCTTTCTTT
CASNLGSGGAFF
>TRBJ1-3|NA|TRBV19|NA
TGTGCCAGTAGTATGGCCGGGAGCTCTGGAAACACCATATATTTT
CASSMAGSSGNTIYF
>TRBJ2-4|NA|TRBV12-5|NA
TGTGCTAGTGGTTTTGCCCGGGACACCTCAGCCAAAAACATTCAGTACTTC
CASGFARDTSAKNIQYF
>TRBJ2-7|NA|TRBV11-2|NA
TGTGCCAGCAGCTTACTGGACACCGCCTCCTACGAGCAGTACTTC
CASSLLDTASYEQYF
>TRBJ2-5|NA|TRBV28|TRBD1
TGTGCCAGCTCAGACAGGGGGCGCGGGGGGAGAGAGACCCAGTACTTC
CASSDRGRGGRETQYF
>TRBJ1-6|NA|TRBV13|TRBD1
TGTGCCAGCAGCGCCACGGGACAGGGGAATTCACCCCTCCACTTT
CASSATGQGNSPLHF
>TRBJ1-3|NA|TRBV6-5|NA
TGTGCCGGGGGGGGTCTTCTCTCTGGAAACACCATATATTTT
CAGGGLLSGNTIYF
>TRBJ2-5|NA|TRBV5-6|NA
TGTGCCAGCAGCTGGAGGGCAAGCGGGGAGACCCAGTACTTC
CASSWRASGETQYF
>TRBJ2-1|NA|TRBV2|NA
TGTGCCAGCACATCCAGCGGATACAATGAGCAGTTCTTC
CASTSSGYNEQFF
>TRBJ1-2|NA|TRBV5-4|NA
TGTGCCAGCAGCTTGGAGCGGGTTACAAGCTATGGCTACACCTTC
CASSLERVTSYGYTF
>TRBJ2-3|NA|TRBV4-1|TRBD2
TGCGCCAGCAGCCAAAAAGCGGGGTCTAGCACAGATACGCAGTATTTT
CASSQKAGSSTDTQYF
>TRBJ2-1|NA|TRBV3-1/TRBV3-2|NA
TGTGCCAGCAGCCAAAAAGCGGGACACCCTTACAATGAGCAGTTCTTC
CASSQKAGHPYNEQFF
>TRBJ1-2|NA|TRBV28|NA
TGTGCCAGCACCAAACGCGTTGGGGGGGACTATGGCTACACCTTC
CASTKRVGGDYGYTF
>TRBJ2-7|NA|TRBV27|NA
TGTGCCAGCAGACCCTTCGCCCCGGGTGGTTCCTACGAGCAGTACTTC
CASRPFAPGGSYEQYF
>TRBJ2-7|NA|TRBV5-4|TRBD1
TGTGCCAGCAGCTTGGCGGGCGGCCAGGGGGCGAGGGAGCAGTACTTC
CASSLAGGQGAREQYF
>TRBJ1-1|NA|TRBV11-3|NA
TGTGCCAGCAGCTATGCAGAGGGTGAAGCTTTCTTT
CASSYAEGEAFF
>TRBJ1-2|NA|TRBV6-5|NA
TGTGCCAGCAGTTACGACCTGGGACTTTTTGGAGCTGGCTACACCTTC
CASSYDLGLFGAGYTF